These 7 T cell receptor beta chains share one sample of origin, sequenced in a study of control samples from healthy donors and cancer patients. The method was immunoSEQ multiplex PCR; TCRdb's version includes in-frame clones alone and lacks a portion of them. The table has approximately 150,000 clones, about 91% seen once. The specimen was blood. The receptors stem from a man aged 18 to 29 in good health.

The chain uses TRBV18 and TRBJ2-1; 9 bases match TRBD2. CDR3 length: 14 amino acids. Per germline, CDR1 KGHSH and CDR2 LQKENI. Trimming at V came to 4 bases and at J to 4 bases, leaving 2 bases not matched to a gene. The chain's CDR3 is CASSLAGEYNEQFF. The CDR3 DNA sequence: TGTGCCAGCTCACTAGCGGGGGAATACAATGAGCAGTTCTTC.

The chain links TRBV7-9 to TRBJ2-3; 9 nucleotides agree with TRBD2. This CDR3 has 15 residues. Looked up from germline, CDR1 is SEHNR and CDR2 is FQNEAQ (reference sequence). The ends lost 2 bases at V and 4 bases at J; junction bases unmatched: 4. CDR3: CASSLSSGVPDTQYF. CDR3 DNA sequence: TGTGCCAGCAGCTTATCTAGCGGGGTGCCAGATACGCAGTATTTT.

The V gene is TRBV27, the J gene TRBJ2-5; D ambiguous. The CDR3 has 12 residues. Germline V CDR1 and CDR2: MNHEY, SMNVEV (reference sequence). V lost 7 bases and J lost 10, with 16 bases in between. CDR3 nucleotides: TGTGCCAGCACCAACACGGACGGATACCAGTACTTC. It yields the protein CASTNTDGYQYF.

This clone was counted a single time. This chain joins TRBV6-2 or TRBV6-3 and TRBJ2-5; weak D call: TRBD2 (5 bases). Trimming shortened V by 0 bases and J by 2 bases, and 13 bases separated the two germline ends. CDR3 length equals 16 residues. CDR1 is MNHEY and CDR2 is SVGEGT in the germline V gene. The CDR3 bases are TGTGCCAGCAGTTACTCGGTCAGCCCGGGGCAAGAGACCCAGTACTTC. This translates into CASSYSVSPGQETQYF.

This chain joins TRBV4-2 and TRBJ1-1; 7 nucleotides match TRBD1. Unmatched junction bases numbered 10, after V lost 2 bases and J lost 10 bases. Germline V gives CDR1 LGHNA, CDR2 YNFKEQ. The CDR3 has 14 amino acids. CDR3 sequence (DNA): TGTGCCAGCAGCCAACCTCGGACAGGCGGCGGAGCTTTCTTT. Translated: CASSQPRTGGGAFF.

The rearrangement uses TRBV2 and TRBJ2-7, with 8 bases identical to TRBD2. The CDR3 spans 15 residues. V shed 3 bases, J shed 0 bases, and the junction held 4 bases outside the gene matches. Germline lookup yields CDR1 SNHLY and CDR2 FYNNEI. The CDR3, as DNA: TGTGCCAGCAGTGAGGGGAGCGGGAGCTCCTACGAGCAGTACTTC. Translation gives CASSEGSGSSYEQYF.

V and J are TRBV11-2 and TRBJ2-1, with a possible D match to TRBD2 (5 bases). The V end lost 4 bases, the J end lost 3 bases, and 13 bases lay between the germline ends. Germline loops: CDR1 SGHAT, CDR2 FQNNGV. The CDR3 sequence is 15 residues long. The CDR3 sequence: CASSSSGVIYNEQFF. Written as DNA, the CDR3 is TGTGCCAGCAGCTCATCCGGGGTGATCTACAATGAGCAGTTCTTC.